Below are 20 T cell receptor delta chains sequenced from a single sample in a study of γδ T cells in repeated Plasmodium falciparum infection. TCRdb reanalyzed the multiplex PCR reads using CATT. This repertoire shows tens of thousands of delta-chain clones, roughly 1.9% found once; its top ten account for around 24%. Flow sorting of PBMC yielded separate Vgamma9/Vdelta2+ and Vdelta2-negative gammadelta T cell populations for bulk repertoire analysis. The sample comprised gamma-delta T cells from blood. The receptors originated from a pool of human donors (malaria-infected and uninfected, not separated).

About this clone: The TCRdb record carries a much larger clone's protein, which differs from this DNA's translation at residue 11; a read error is the likely cause, and the protein listed here is the DNA translation. The V and J genes are TRDV2 and TRDJ1; 11 nucleotides align to TRDD3. Here the J gene came from matching the DNA to germline, since TCRdb omits it. With V trimmed by 1 base and J by 1 base, 7 bases remained unmatched. Looked up from germline, CDR1 is GEAIGNYY and CDR2 is EKD. The CDR3 loop spans 17 amino acids. CDR3 DNA: TGTGCCTGTGACACTCTGGGGGATACTTCGTGCACCGATAAACTCATCTTT. Its translation: CACDTLGDTSCTDKLIF.

There are many counts of this clone. The J gene is TRDJ1, the V gene TRDV2, with TRDD3 matching 8 bases. The J gene is not listed in TCRdb, so it was assigned here from a DNA match to germline. V trimming: 0 bases; J trimming: 0 bases; junction bases outside the gene matches: 11. Germline lookup yields CDR1 GEAIGNYY and CDR2 EKD. The CDR3 consists of 18 residues. This CDR3 is CACDTVGLGVPYTDKLIF. CDR3 DNA: TGTGCCTGTGACACCGTGGGACTGGGGGTGCCGTACACCGATAAACTCATCTTT.

This clone was seen at least ten times. A read error likely explains why the TCRdb protein, taken from a much larger clone, differs from this DNA's translation at residue 17; the protein shown is translated from the DNA. The V gene is TRDV3, the J gene TRDJ1, with TRDD3 matching over 11 bases. This CDR3 region has 21 residues. CDR1 is TVYSNPD and CDR2 is GDNSRS in the germline V gene (reference sequence). The CDR3 DNA reads as TGTGCCTTTACCTACCCCTCCTACTGGGGGATAGCATCCTTGTACACCGAGAAACTCATCTTT. Translating it yields CAFTYPSYWGIASLYTEKLIF.

This clone has only a few counts. The TCRdb protein, from a much larger clone, departs from this DNA's translation at residue 10, likely by read error; the protein shown derives from the DNA. This chain connects TRDV3 to TRDJ1, with D maybe TRDD3 (6 bases). Germline values: CDR1 TVYSNPD, CDR2 GDNSRS (reference sequence). CDR3 length: 20 amino acids. Trimming pared 1 base from V and 0 bases from J, leaving 30 bases between. As DNA, the CDR3 is TGTGCCTTTATGATTCCCTCGTACTGGTGGATACCCTTGAACACCGATAAACTCATCTTT. Translated: CAFMIPSYWWIPLNTDKLIF. Full variable domain (outside the CDR3, taken from reference TRDV3 and TRDJ1): CDKVTQSSPDQTVASGSEVVLLCTYDTVYSNPDLFWYRIRPDYSFQFVFYGDNSRSEGADFTQGRFSVKHILTQKAFHLVISPVRTEDSATYYCAFMIPSYWWIPLNTDKLIFGKGTRVTVEP.

Regarding this clone: This DNA's translation differs at residue 13 from TCRdb's protein, which comes from a much larger clone; a read error is likely, and the protein shown is translated from the DNA. The V and J genes are TRDV1 and TRDJ1, with TRDD3 identical over 8 bases. The J gene was not available in TCRdb and was assigned here by matching the DNA to germline segments. The germline V gene has CDR1 TSWWSYY and CDR2 QGS. With 0 bases clipped from V and 0 bases from J, the junction kept 30 bases outside the gene matches. CDR3 length equals 25 residues. CDR3 bases: TGTGCTCTTGGGGAACTAGCCCTCTCCAACTGGGGGGTACAAAGGCAGAGGAGGTACACCGATAAACTCATCTTT. It codes for CALGELALSNWGVQRQRRYTDKLIF.

Concerning this clone itself: TCRdb assigns this DNA the protein of a much larger clone, which departs from its translation at residue 9; this likely reflects a read error, and the protein shown comes from translating the DNA. The genes are TRDV1 and TRDJ1, with 9 bases lining up with TRDD3. Here the J gene was assigned by germline matching of the DNA, as TCRdb has none. The CDR3 consists of 20 residues. Germline V lookup: CDR1 TSWWSYY, CDR2 QGS. V was clipped by 0 bases and J by 0 bases; unmatched bases: 14. The CDR3 sequence is CALGELAYRGIHSHTDKLIF. Written as DNA, the CDR3 is TGTGCTCTTGGGGAACTCGCCTACCGGGGGATACATAGCCACACCGATAAACTCATCTTT.

On this clone itself: The TCRdb protein, from a much larger clone, departs from this DNA's translation at residue 16, likely by read error; the protein shown derives from the DNA. The chain recombines TRAV38-2/DV8 with TRDJ1; D may be TRDD2 (5 bases). TCRdb does not report a J gene; here it was assigned by matching the DNA to germline references. The CDR3 runs to 20 residues. Looked up from germline, CDR1 is TSESDYY and CDR2 is QEAYKQQN. CDR3: CAYRSAFPTNGLDYTVKLIF. CDR3 in DNA: TGTGCTTATAGGAGCGCGTTCCCTACCAACGGTTTGGACTACACCGTTAAACTCATCTTT.

This clone has a handful of counts. One base separates it from a far larger clone, so it is likely a read error. In the same sample, other DNA sequences code for this CDR3. This chain links TRDV3 with TRDJ1, with 8 bases matching TRDD3. Assignment of the J gene here rests on matching the DNA to germline, because TCRdb gives none. CDR3 length equals 16 residues. The germline CDR1 and CDR2 sequences are TVYSNPD and GDNSRS (reference sequence). V was pared by 2 bases and J by 0 bases, with 11 bases of the junction left unmatched. CDR3: CAFFSGKLGDTDKLIF. The CDR3 DNA reads as TGTGCCTTTTTCTCCGGAAAACTGGGGGACACCGATAAACTCATCTTT.

A few counts support this clone. One base separates it from a far larger clone, so it is likely a read error. Distinct nucleotide sequences in the sample also encode this CDR3. CDR3 residues: CAFTDSSYSGTGAYGWTDKLIF. The CDR3 region has the DNA TGTGCCTTTACCGACTCTTCCTACAGTGGTACTGGGGCGTACGGGTGGACCGATAAACTCATCTTT. The V call is TRDV3, the J call TRDJ1, with a possible D match to TRDD2 (8 bases). This CDR3 has 22 amino acids. In germline, CDR1 is TVYSNPD, CDR2 GDNSRS (reference sequence). Trimming shortened V by 1 base and J by 2 bases, and 38 bases separated the two germline ends.

This clone was recorded at least ten times. With a far larger clone one base away, a read error is the likely cause. Other nucleotide sequences in the sample specify the same CDR3. The chain joins TRDV2 to TRDJ1, with 8 nucleotides matching TRDD3. After removal of 6 bases from V and 2 bases from J, the junction contained 4 bases not matched to a gene. Germline V gives CDR1 GEAIGNYY, CDR2 EKD. The CDR3 extends over 13 amino acids. CDR3 bases: TGTGCCTGTTGGGGGATCGGGACCGATAAACTCATCTTT. Its protein product is CACWGIGTDKLIF.

Concerning this clone: TCRdb lists the protein of a much larger clone for this DNA, which differs at residue 15, so this is likely a read error; the protein given here is translated from the DNA itself. The CDR3 DNA is TGTGCTCTTGGGGAAGCGGTAGGAACGGTCAAAACTCCGTACGGGGGGATACGCACCGATAAACTCATCTTT. Encoded protein: CALGEAVGTVKTPYGGIRTDKLIF. The V call is TRDV1, the J call TRDJ1; 10 bases agree with TRDD3. TCRdb does not report a J gene; here it was assigned by matching the DNA to germline references. Germline values: CDR1 TSWWSYY, CDR2 QGS. J was trimmed by 1 base and V by 2 bases; bases with no gene match: 28. The CDR3 length is 24 residues.

There are a few counts of this clone. A far larger clone is off by one base, so a read error is likely. The sample contains more than one DNA sequence encoding this CDR3. The chain carries TRDV2 and TRDJ1; 10 positions match TRDD3. TCRdb supplies no J gene; here it was assigned by aligning the nucleotide sequence to germline. The germline V gene encodes CDR1 GEAIGNYY and CDR2 EKD. The CDR3 has 21 residues. The CDR3 loop is CACDPLSTVVGDTRNTDKLIF. As DNA, the CDR3 is TGTGCCTGTGACCCCTTAAGTACCGTGGTGGGGGATACCCGAAACACCGACAAACTCATCTTT.

This clone showed up many times. This probably arose from a read error, given a far larger clone one base away. The sample has other DNA sequences that encode this CDR3 too. The V gene is listed as TRDV1; no J gene was called; the table's D gene call, TRDD3, was not cross checked with the DNA. This CDR3 has 18 residues. Germline loops: CDR1 TSWWSYY, CDR2 QGS. The CDR3, as DNA: TGTGCTCTTGGGGGTTGTACTGGCTGGGGGATAAGTACCGATAAGCTCATCTTT. This gives the protein CALGGCTGWGISTDKLIF.

A word on this clone: The TCRdb protein, from a much larger clone, departs from this DNA's translation at residue 3, likely by read error; the protein shown derives from the DNA. The gene calls are TRDV1 and TRDJ1, with 8 bases matching TRDD3. The J gene is not listed in TCRdb, so it was assigned here from a DNA match to germline. The CDR3 spans 25 residues. Germline V CDR1 and CDR2: TSWWSYY, QGS. The CDR3, as DNA: TGTGCTCCTGGGGAACTTCCGTTCCTTTGGGTCCTTAGGGATACGTTCCGTCCGTACACCGATAAACTCATCTTT. It translates to CAPGELPFLWVLRDTFRPYTDKLIF.

This clone appeared a few times. A read error is likely here: a far larger clone is one base away. Different DNA sequences within this sample yield the same CDR3. The V gene is TRAV38-2/DV8, the J gene TRDJ1; 7 bases line up with TRDD3. No J gene is reported in TCRdb; it was inferred here by comparing the DNA with germline. The V segment lost 6 bases and the J segment 0 bases; nucleotides outside the gene matches: 23. This CDR3 region has 20 residues. The germline V gene has CDR1 TSESDYY and CDR2 QEAYKQQN. CDR3 nucleotides: TGTGCTTATATAGTCCTGACTGATGGTGGATACGGGCCGTACACCGATAAACTCATCTTT. Its protein is CAYIVLTDGGYGPYTDKLIF.

This clone came up a few times. This likely came from a read error, as a far larger clone is one base away. Other DNA sequences in this sample translate to the same CDR3. The chain uses TRDV1 and TRDJ1; 12 positions match TRDD3. The J gene is not listed in TCRdb, so it was assigned here from a DNA match to germline. The germline V gene has CDR1 TSWWSYY and CDR2 QGS. The junction had 18 bases not matched to a gene; V was cut back by 2 bases and J by 5 bases. CDR3 length: 20 amino acids. The chain's CDR3 is CALGELGPYWGIPNPDKLIF. In DNA, the CDR3 is TGTGCTCTTGGGGAATTGGGCCCTTACTGGGGGATACCCAATCCTGATAAACTCATCTTT.

Comments on this clone: With only one base between it and a far larger clone, this is likely a read error. The sample contains more than one DNA sequence encoding this CDR3. This chain connects TRAV38-2/DV8 to TRDJ1; a possible D gene is TRDD3 (5 bases). TCRdb offers no J gene call, so here the DNA was matched to germline to obtain one. Germline CDR1 reads TSESDYY; CDR2 reads QEAYKQQN. The CDR3 extends over 20 amino acids. The ends were cut back, 6 bases at V and 7 bases at J, with 37 bases in the middle. CDR3 sequence: CAYIGSGSTPGRWWGLKLIF. Written as DNA, the CDR3 is TGTGCTTATATAGGTAGCGGGAGTACTCCGGGCCGGTGGTGGGGCCTTAAACTCATCTTT.

Many counts were recorded for this clone. V is TRDV1 and J is TRDJ1, with 7 bases matching TRDD3. Germline V gene data show CDR1 as TSWWSYY and CDR2 as QGS. The V gene end was trimmed by 4 bases and the J gene end by 0 bases; junction bases not matched to a gene: 20. This CDR3 region has 20 residues. Written as DNA, the CDR3 is TGTGCTCTTGGGGTACCCCATCCTTTCTATGGGGGACTAAACACCGATAAACTCATCTTT. It codes for CALGVPHPFYGGLNTDKLIF.

This clone was detected many times. This is likely an artifact of a read error, given a far larger clone one base away. The identical CDR3 is also encoded by other nucleotide sequences in the sample. The V call is TRAV38-2/DV8, the J call TRDJ1, with D perhaps TRDD3 (5 bases). Germline V lookup: CDR1 TSESDYY, CDR2 QEAYKQQN. The CDR3 consists of 15 residues. The CDR3 region has the DNA TGTGCCTCGTCCCGTGGGATCCGGCGGGCTGATAAACTCATCTTT. Protein sequence: CASSRGIRRADKLIF.

This clone occurred a few times. TCRdb records a much larger clone's protein for this DNA, with a difference at residue 8 that likely arises from a read error; the protein given is the translation of the DNA. This chain connects TRDV1 to TRDJ1; 11 bases are shared with TRDD3. V lost 2 bases to trimming and J lost 0 bases; unmatched junction nucleotides: 23. Germline lookup yields CDR1 TSWWSYY and CDR2 QGS. This CDR3 has 23 amino acids. This CDR3 is CALGESTGFLLLLGDRYTDKLIF. The CDR3, as DNA: TGTGCTCTTGGGGAATCCACCGGCTTCCTTCTACTACTGGGGGATAGGTACACCGATAAACTCATCTTT.